This is a list of T cell receptor beta chains from one sample in a study of T-cell memory formation after mild COVID-19. Each CDR3 protein is one row after TCRdb ran MiXCR on the 5' RACE reads. The sample shows 190,000 or so distinct CDR3 sequences, about 21% of them seen only once. The material sequenced was PBMCs or a T cell subset sorted from them (not recorded which). The receptors derive from an adult woman who had mild COVID-19 (a few samples of this study predate the infection). Cell type and time point are not known. The CDR3 runs from the conserved cysteine through the conserved F or W. Fields, in order: J gene, V gene, D gene, clone size, CDR3 protein, CDR3 DNA. D genes are given only for firm matches. Some rows mark clone size as missing; the rest say once, few, many or name a class of expanded clone.

j_call: TRBJ1-1
v_call: TRBV29-1
d_call: -
clone_size: few
cdr3_aa: CSVSRDNWGTEAFF
cdr3_nt: TGCAGCGTTAGTAGAGACAATTGGGGCACTGAAGCTTTCTTT

j_call: TRBJ2-7
v_call: TRBV7-6
d_call: TRBD2
clone_size: -
cdr3_aa: CASSLSSGRYEQYF
cdr3_nt: TGTGCCAGCAGCCTCTCTAGCGGGCGTTACGAGCAGTACTTC

j_call: TRBJ1-4
v_call: TRBV29-1
d_call: -
clone_size: -
cdr3_aa: CSVRAEGGMLFF
cdr3_nt: TGCAGCGTCCGGGCCGAGGGGGGGATGCTGTTTTTT

j_call: TRBJ2-6
v_call: TRBV24-1
d_call: TRBD1
clone_size: few
cdr3_aa: CATSDPTPGQGYGANVLTF
cdr3_nt: TGTGCCACCAGTGACCCCACCCCGGGACAGGGGTACGGGGCCAACGTCCTGACTTTC

j_call: TRBJ2-7
v_call: TRBV10-3
d_call: TRBD2
clone_size: -
cdr3_aa: CAISAGGIAYEQYF
cdr3_nt: TGTGCCATCAGCGCGGGGGGCATCGCCTACGAGCAGTACTTC

j_call: TRBJ1-6
v_call: TRBV5-1
d_call: -
clone_size: -
cdr3_aa: CASSLVGSGSPLHF
cdr3_nt: TGCGCCAGCAGCTTGGTGGGAAGCGGTTCACCCCTCCACTTT

j_call: TRBJ2-5
v_call: TRBV7-9
d_call: -
clone_size: -
cdr3_aa: CASSLVSPHQETQYF
cdr3_nt: TGTGCCAGCAGCTTGGTATCCCCCCACCAAGAGACCCAGTACTTC

j_call: TRBJ2-1
v_call: TRBV13
d_call: -
clone_size: few
cdr3_aa: CASSSRDGPDEQFF
cdr3_nt: TGTGCCAGCAGCTCCCGGGACGGACCCGATGAGCAGTTCTTC

j_call: TRBJ2-7
v_call: TRBV30
d_call: -
clone_size: many
cdr3_aa: CAWSQGYEQYF
cdr3_nt: TGTGCCTGGAGTCAGGGCTACGAGCAGTACTTC

j_call: TRBJ1-1
v_call: TRBV5-1
d_call: -
clone_size: -
cdr3_aa: CASRLTQGFTEAFF
cdr3_nt: TGCGCCAGCCGACTAACACAGGGCTTCACTGAAGCTTTCTTT

j_call: TRBJ2-7
v_call: TRBV4-3
d_call: -
clone_size: few
cdr3_aa: CASSQGHGTGTYEQYF
cdr3_nt: TGCGCCAGCAGCCAAGGCCATGGGACCGGTACCTACGAGCAGTACTTC

j_call: TRBJ1-1
v_call: TRBV5-1
d_call: -
clone_size: few
cdr3_aa: CASSFTWTDDRGTEAFF
cdr3_nt: TGCGCCAGCTCATTCACATGGACAGACGACCGAGGTACTGAAGCTTTCTTT

j_call: TRBJ1-1
v_call: TRBV7-2
d_call: -
clone_size: -
cdr3_aa: CASSLRYQARFRFTEAFF
cdr3_nt: TGTGCCAGCAGCTTAAGGTATCAGGCCCGTTTTAGGTTCACTGAAGCTTTCTTT

j_call: TRBJ1-2
v_call: TRBV6-5
d_call: TRBD1
clone_size: few
cdr3_aa: CASSYGTENYGYTF
cdr3_nt: TGTGCCAGCAGTTACGGGACAGAGAACTATGGCTACACCTTC

j_call: TRBJ1-1
v_call: TRBV12-3/TRBV12-4
d_call: -
clone_size: many
cdr3_aa: CASSPGYTEAFF
cdr3_nt: TGTGCCAGCAGTCCAGGGTACACTGAAGCTTTCTTT

j_call: TRBJ2-3
v_call: TRBV29-1
d_call: -
clone_size: few
cdr3_aa: CSVDGLSTDTQYF
cdr3_nt: TGCAGCGTTGATGGACTTAGCACAGATACGCAGTATTTT

j_call: TRBJ2-7
v_call: TRBV13
d_call: TRBD1
clone_size: few
cdr3_aa: CASSLRGTPLYEQYF
cdr3_nt: TGTGCCAGCAGCCTCAGGGGGACGCCCCTCTACGAGCAGTACTTC

j_call: TRBJ2-7
v_call: TRBV20-1
d_call: -
clone_size: once
cdr3_aa: CSAGILYEQYF
cdr3_nt: TGCAGTGCAGGGATTCTGTACGAGCAGTACTTC

j_call: TRBJ1-2
v_call: TRBV12-3/TRBV12-4
d_call: -
clone_size: -
cdr3_aa: CASSFGAIYGYTF
cdr3_nt: TGTGCCAGCAGTTTTGGAGCGATCTATGGCTACACCTTC

j_call: TRBJ1-5
v_call: TRBV6-2/TRBV6-3
d_call: -
clone_size: -
cdr3_aa: CASSYSNTGNQPKHF
cdr3_nt: TGTGCCAGCAGTTACTCGAATACGGGCAATCAGCCCAAGCATTTT

j_call: TRBJ2-7
v_call: TRBV7-2
d_call: -
clone_size: -
cdr3_aa: CASSLMAWNEQYF
cdr3_nt: TGTGCCAGCAGCTTAATGGCGTGGAACGAGCAGTACTTC

j_call: TRBJ2-1
v_call: TRBV12-5
d_call: -
clone_size: -
cdr3_aa: CASGFPGYDNEQFF
cdr3_nt: TGTGCTAGTGGATTTCCGGGCTACGATAATGAGCAGTTCTTC

j_call: TRBJ2-2
v_call: TRBV24-1
d_call: TRBD1
clone_size: -
cdr3_aa: CATSESSRTGLTGELFF
cdr3_nt: TGTGCCACCAGTGAGTCCTCCCGGACAGGCCTCACCGGGGAGCTGTTTTTT

j_call: TRBJ2-7
v_call: TRBV7-9
d_call: TRBD2
clone_size: few
cdr3_aa: CASSFGGEQYPYEQYF
cdr3_nt: TGTGCCAGCAGCTTCGGGGGGGAGCAGTACCCCTACGAGCAGTACTTC

j_call: TRBJ2-7
v_call: TRBV25-1
d_call: TRBD1
clone_size: -
cdr3_aa: CASSDLSRQGQIYEQYF
cdr3_nt: TGTGCCAGCAGTGACCTCTCTAGACAGGGTCAGATCTACGAGCAGTACTTC

j_call: TRBJ1-1
v_call: TRBV19
d_call: TRBD1
clone_size: few
cdr3_aa: CASNPTGGMAEAFF
cdr3_nt: TGTGCCAGTAACCCGACAGGGGGTATGGCTGAAGCTTTCTTT

j_call: TRBJ2-3
v_call: TRBV7-3
d_call: TRBD2
clone_size: few
cdr3_aa: CASSTVRESSGSADTQYF
cdr3_nt: TGTGCCAGCAGCACCGTTCGGGAATCTAGCGGGAGTGCAGATACGCAGTATTTT

j_call: TRBJ2-7
v_call: TRBV20-1
d_call: TRBD2
clone_size: few
cdr3_aa: CSASGGTKRAYEQYF
cdr3_nt: TGCAGTGCTAGCGGAGGGACTAAGCGGGCTTACGAGCAGTACTTC

j_call: TRBJ1-2
v_call: TRBV5-1
d_call: TRBD1
clone_size: few
cdr3_aa: CASSKGQGEANYGYTF
cdr3_nt: TGCGCCAGCAGCAAGGGACAGGGGGAAGCTAACTATGGCTACACCTTC

j_call: TRBJ2-1
v_call: TRBV5-6
d_call: TRBD2
clone_size: -
cdr3_aa: CASSFWSAGGHVGDYNEQFF
cdr3_nt: TGTGCCAGCAGCTTTTGGTCGGCGGGAGGTCACGTCGGGGATTACAATGAGCAGTTCTTC

j_call: TRBJ2-6
v_call: TRBV7-9
d_call: TRBD1
clone_size: few
cdr3_aa: CASSPLRGQGAGGANVLTF
cdr3_nt: TGTGCCAGCAGCCCACTTAGAGGACAGGGGGCTGGTGGGGCCAACGTCCTGACTTTC